The clone carrying this TCR beta chain was detected ten times or more. What it binds is unknown. Axillary draining lymph nodes of breast cancer patients supplied the node samples. This specimen comes from a study of breast tumors, draining lymph nodes, adjacent tissues. Broader study findings: The lymph node origin of tumor T cells was framed as consistent with a hypothesis, not demonstrated. Tumor repertoires ranked between lymph nodes and nontumor tissue in diversity, with V and J gene preferences.

The germline CDR1 and CDR2 sequences are SGHAT and FQDESV (reference sequence). Unmatched junction bases numbered 4, after V lost 3 bases and J lost 6 bases. This CDR3 has 15 residues. Using its own MiXCR run on the multiplex PCR reads, TCRdb lists one record per CDR3 protein. This table has 70,000 to 85,000 distinct CDR3 sequences, approximately 19% appearing once. This receptor was identified in a female donor with breast cancer. Some clones in this sample may be carry-over from other donors' samples. The V and J genes are TRBV11-1 and TRBJ2-7; 14 bases match TRBD2. Sequenced: axillary lymph node tissue. The CDR3 sequence is CASSFLTSGRGEQYF. CDR3 in DNA: TGTGCCAGCAGCTTTTTGACTAGCGGGAGGGGCGAGCAGTACTTC.